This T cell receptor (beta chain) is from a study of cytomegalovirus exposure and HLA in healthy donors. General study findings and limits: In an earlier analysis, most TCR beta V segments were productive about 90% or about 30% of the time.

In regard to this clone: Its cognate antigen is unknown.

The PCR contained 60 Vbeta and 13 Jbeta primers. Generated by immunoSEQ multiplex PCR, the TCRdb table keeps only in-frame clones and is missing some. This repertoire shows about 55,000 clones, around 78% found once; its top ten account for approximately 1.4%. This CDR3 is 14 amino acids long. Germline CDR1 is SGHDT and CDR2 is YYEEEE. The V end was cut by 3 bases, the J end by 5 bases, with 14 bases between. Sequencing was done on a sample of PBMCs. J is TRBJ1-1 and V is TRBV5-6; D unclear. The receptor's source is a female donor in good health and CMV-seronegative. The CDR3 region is CASSSGSAKTEAFF. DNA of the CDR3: TGTGCCAGCAGCTCCGGGTCCGCGAAAACTGAAGCTTTCTTT.